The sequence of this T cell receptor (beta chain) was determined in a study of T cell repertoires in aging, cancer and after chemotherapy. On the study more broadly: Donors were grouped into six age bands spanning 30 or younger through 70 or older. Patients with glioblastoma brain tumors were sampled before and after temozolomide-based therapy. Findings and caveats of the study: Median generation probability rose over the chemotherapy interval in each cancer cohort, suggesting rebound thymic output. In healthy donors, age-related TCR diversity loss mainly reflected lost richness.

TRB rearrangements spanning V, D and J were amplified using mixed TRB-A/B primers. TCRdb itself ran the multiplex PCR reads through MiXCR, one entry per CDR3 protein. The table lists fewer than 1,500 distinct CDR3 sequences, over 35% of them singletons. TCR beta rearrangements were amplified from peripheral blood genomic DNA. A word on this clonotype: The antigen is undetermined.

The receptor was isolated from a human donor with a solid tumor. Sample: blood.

The CDR3 DNA sequence: TGTGCCAGCTCAAGTGGACAGGGTGGTAATTCACCCCTCCACTTT. It encodes CASSSGQGGNSPLHF. The chain is built from TRBV18 and TRBJ1-6; 8 nucleotides agree with TRBD1. The CDR3 length is 15 residues. CDR1 is KGHSH and CDR2 is LQKENI in the germline V gene. Losses at the gene ends were 5 bases for V and 6 bases for J; bases not matched to a gene: 6.